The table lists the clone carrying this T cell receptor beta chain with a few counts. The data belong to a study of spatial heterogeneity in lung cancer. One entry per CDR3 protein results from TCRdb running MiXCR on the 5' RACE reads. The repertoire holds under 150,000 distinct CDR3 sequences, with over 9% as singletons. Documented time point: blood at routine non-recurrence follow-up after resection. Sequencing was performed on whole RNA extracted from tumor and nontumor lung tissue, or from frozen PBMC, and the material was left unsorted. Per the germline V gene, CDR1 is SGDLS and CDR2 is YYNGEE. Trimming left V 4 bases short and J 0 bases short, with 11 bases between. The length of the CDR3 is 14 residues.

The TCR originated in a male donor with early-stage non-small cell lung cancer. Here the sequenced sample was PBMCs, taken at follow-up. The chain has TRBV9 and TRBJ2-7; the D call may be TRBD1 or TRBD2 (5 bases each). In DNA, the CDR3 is TGTGCCAGCAGCCTTAGTGGGGGCTCCTACGAGCAGTACTTC. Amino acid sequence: CASSLSGGSYEQYF.